A selection of T cell receptor beta chains follows, all from one sample in a study of T cell changes during pregnancy in multiple sclerosis. Libraries were prepared by immunoSEQ multiplex PCR; TCRdb keeps only in-frame clonotypes and omits some of them. The data show some 100,000 clones, approximately 90% seen once. The source was peripheral blood, collected in the second trimester of pregnancy. All receptors come from a female donor with multiple sclerosis, enrolled in a pregnancy study. CDR3s leave out the opening cysteine and the closing phenylalanine or tryptophan.

V	J	CDR3
TRBV30	TRBJ2-1	AWSVRGLSSYNEQF
TRBV5-1	TRBJ1-1	ASSLAHLNTEAF
TRBV30	TRBJ1-2	AWWRQGWGYT
TRBV11-2	TRBJ2-1	ASSLGTWQF
TRBV9	TRBJ2-7	ASSVGGRVFHEQY
TRBV2	TRBJ2-2	ASSPLTGELF
TRBV2	TRBJ2-7	ASSAGIGYEQY
TRBV30	TRBJ2-6	AWSVQSGANVLT
TRBV27	TRBJ2-1	ASSWDGPRGRLSINEQF
TRBV5-1	TRBJ2-3	ASRAEADTQY
TRBV19	TRBJ2-5	ASSMVAGEETQY
TRBV27	TRBJ1-5	ASRQGGSNQPQH
TRBV28	TRBJ2-1	ASSSTGFSSYNEQF
TRBV5-1	TRBJ2-1	ASSLTGARNEQF
TRBV25-1	TRBJ1-1	ASSPWRGGHTEAF
TRBV28	TRBJ1-4	ASRATGSGEKLF
TRBV18	TRBJ2-7	ASSPQGTVLSYEQY
TRBV19	TRBJ1-1	ASSRNKGGEAF
TRBV18	TRBJ2-5	ASSPAGAGETQY
TRBV27	TRBJ2-2	ASSFSVGELF
TRBV18	TRBJ1-5	ASSPRTSGVQGNQPQH
TRBV27	TRBJ2-5	ASSPGRRFTQETQY
TRBV9	TRBJ2-5	ASSGGAGGLHGTQY
TRBV7-2	TRBJ1-2	ASSQGLGYGYT
TRBV5-1	TRBJ2-5	ASSPRGTGQETQY
TRBV5-1	TRBJ1-1	ASSLVGGSKPNTEAF
TRBV5-5	TRBJ2-7	ASSLGTGWEQY
TRBV19	TRBJ2-5	ASRTTGRETQY
TRBV27	TRBJ1-4	ASRPQTFTGGGGTNEKLF
TRBV7-3	TRBJ2-3	ASSPLGGEGTDTQY
TRBV30	TRBJ2-7	AWSRAGTSGSGYEQY
TRBV27	TRBJ2-3	ASSLGTGITDTQY
TRBV6-1	TRBJ1-1	ASSERTRSSVSEAF
TRBV5-3	TRBJ1-4	ARSSYRQGLNEKLF
TRBV4-2	TRBJ2-7	ASSQPGTRASGEQY
TRBV19	TRBJ2-7	ASSGGQGYEQY
TRBV5-1	TRBJ2-7	ASRPEPGLPSYEQY
TRBV30	TRBJ2-7	ALRPGGVYEQY
TRBV5-4	TRBJ1-2	ASSSRDSNYGYT
TRBV6-1	TRBJ2-3	ASSGRASEYTDTQY
TRBV28	TRBJ1-1	ASSHPRGGSTEAF
TRBV10-1	TRBJ2-7	ASRTQSRVTYEQY